Below are 31 T cell receptor beta chains sequenced from a single sample in a study of blood T cell repertoires in COVID-19. Data came from immunoSEQ multiplex PCR; TCRdb stores just in-frame clones and leaves some out. The profile covers around 170,000 clones, with about 87% appearing a single time and roughly 24% taken by the ten largest. The sample was peripheral blood. The receptor source for this set is a man between 60 and 75 years old with acute or convalescent COVID-19.

This sequence joins TRBV24-1 and TRBJ2-5; D is possibly TRBD1 (5 bases). CDR3 size: 14 residues. CDR1 is KGHDR and CDR2 is SFDVKD in the germline V gene. V lost 4 bases and J 5 bases, leaving 13 bases between the germline ends. The CDR3 sequence is CATSDLRVGETQYF. DNA for the CDR3: TGTGCCACCAGTGACCTCAGGGTTGGGGAGACCCAGTACTTC.

The J gene is TRBJ1-2, the V gene TRBV27, with TRBD1 matching 7 bases. This CDR3 has 15 amino acids. The germline gives CDR1 MNHEY, CDR2 SMNVEV (reference sequence). The V gene end was trimmed by 6 bases and the J gene end by 2 bases; junction bases not matched to a gene: 9. The CDR3 region has the DNA TGTGCCAGCAGCTATAGCCAGGGGGTAAACTATGGCTACACCTTC. Its protein product is CASSYSQGVNYGYTF.

This clone occurred a few times. This chain connects TRBV6-6 to TRBJ1-3; maybe TRBD1 (6 bases). Germline V gene data show CDR1 as MNHNY and CDR2 as SVGAGI (reference sequence). This CDR3 spans 15 amino acids. The ends were cut back, 5 bases at V and 2 bases at J, with 13 bases in the middle. The DNA of the CDR3 is TGTGCCAGCAGTCAAGGACAGTCAACTGGAAACACCATATATTTT. Its translation is CASSQGQSTGNTIYF.

This chain joins TRBV7-9 and TRBJ1-2; D is unclear. Per the germline V gene, CDR1 is SEHNR and CDR2 is FQNEAQ (reference sequence). CDR3 length: 17 residues. Trimming removed 1 base at V and 3 bases at J, with 18 bases between. The CDR3, as DNA: TGTGCCAGCAGCTTAGGCTACCGCGCCCTGCTGGACTATGGCTACACCTTC. This translates into CASSLGYRALLDYGYTF.

The chain recombines TRBV24-1 with TRBJ1-5; TRBD1 matches at 8 bases. This CDR3 has 16 amino acids. Germline V CDR1 and CDR2: KGHDR, SFDVKD. The ends lost 2 bases at V and 7 bases at J; junction bases unmatched: 9. CDR3 nucleotide sequence: TGTGCCACCAGTGATTCGGACAGGGTAATCCCCCAGCCCCAGCATTTT. Protein product: CATSDSDRVIPQPQHF.

This rearrangement joins TRBV19 to TRBJ2-1; D gene unclear. V shed 1 base and J shed 8 bases, with 12 bases lying between them. This CDR3 comprises 14 residues. Germline assignment: CDR1 LNHDA and CDR2 SQIVND (reference sequence). The DNA for the CDR3 is TGTGCCAGTAGTATAGTTTCCGGGTTTGATGAGCAGTTCTTC. Translating gives CASSIVSGFDEQFF.

This sequence joins TRBV9 and TRBJ1-1; TRBD1 might be the D (5 bases). The length of the CDR3 is 14 residues. The germline CDR1 and CDR2 sequences are SGDLS and YYNGEE. The germline V and J ends were trimmed by 2 bases and 8 bases, with 16 bases remaining between them. The CDR3 sequence: CASSVLSRESEAFF. The CDR3, as DNA: TGTGCCAGCAGCGTCCTTTCCAGGGAAAGCGAAGCTTTCTTT.

The CDR3 sequence is CAWSAGGDNSPLHF. DNA for the CDR3: TGTGCCTGGAGTGCAGGAGGAGATAATTCACCCCTCCACTTT. The V gene is TRBV30, the J gene TRBJ1-6, with D unclear. The CDR3 has 14 amino acids. CDR1 GTSNPN and CDR2 SVGIG come from the germline V gene (reference sequence). Trimming stripped 1 base from V and 5 bases from J, with 9 bases between.

The CDR3 DNA sequence: TGTGCCAGTAGTACGGTAGCGGGGAGCACAGATACGCAGTATTTT. As protein: CASSTVAGSTDTQYF. V and J are TRBV19 and TRBJ2-3; TRBD2 aligns across 8 bases. The germline gives CDR1 LNHDA, CDR2 SQIVND (reference sequence). This CDR3 has 15 residues. V was clipped by 4 bases and J by 0 bases; unmatched bases: 3.

The CDR3 region is CASSYRGSTGYTF. The CDR3 DNA is TGTGCCAGCAGTTACAGGGGTTCTACTGGCTACACCTTC. The rearrangement joins TRBV6-5 to TRBJ1-2; possible D gene TRBD1, 5 bases. Looked up from germline, CDR1 is MNHEY and CDR2 is SVGAGI. CDR3 length: 13 amino acids. V lost 2 bases, J lost 7 bases, and 11 bases lay in between.

This rearrangement joins TRBV5-1 to TRBJ2-2; maybe TRBD1 (5 bases). The ends were cut back, 1 base at V and 4 bases at J, with 14 bases in the middle. Germline assignment: CDR1 SGHRS and CDR2 YFSETQ. This CDR3 region has 16 residues. The CDR3 loop is CASSLLGDTGTGELFF. Here the CDR3 DNA reads TGCGCCAGCAGCTTGCTAGGAGATACAGGCACCGGGGAGCTGTTTTTT.

The V call is TRBV19, the J call TRBJ1-5; no clear D. V was shortened by 2 bases and J by 0 bases, with 14 bases between the two germline ends. Germline values: CDR1 LNHDA, CDR2 SQIVND (reference sequence). CDR3 length equals 17 residues. This chain's CDR3 is CASSIQRRVYSNQPQHF. CDR3 bases: TGTGCCAGTAGTATACAACGCCGGGTTTATAGCAATCAGCCCCAGCATTTT.

The CDR3 DNA is TGTGCCAGCACCTACGGGGTTGGAGAGACCCAGTACTTC. It translates to CASTYGVGETQYF. The J gene is TRBJ2-5, the V gene TRBV27; D possibly corresponds to TRBD2 (5 bases). The CDR3 runs to 13 residues. Germline lookup yields CDR1 MNHEY and CDR2 SMNVEV (reference sequence). V was trimmed by 7 bases and J by 4 bases, leaving 13 bases between them.

CDR3 DNA sequence: TGTGCCAGCAGCTTAGGGGACAGTAACTATGGCTACACCTTC. It is translated as CASSLGDSNYGYTF. The J gene is TRBJ1-2, the V gene TRBV7-8, with 7 bases fitting TRBD1. V lost 1 base and J lost 1; bases outside the gene matches: 0. Germline V gives CDR1 SGHVS, CDR2 FQNEAQ. The CDR3 length is 14 residues.

The chain carries TRBV21-1 and TRBJ1-5; the DNA was not compared with TRBD1, the D call given in the table. TRBV21-1 is assigned pseudogene status. The CDR3 consists of 16 residues. CDR3 nucleotides: TGTGCCAGCAGCCCCTGGACAGGGCAGGCCAATCAGCCCCAGCATTTT. This sequence encodes CASSPWTGQANQPQHF.

The chain joins TRBV2 to TRBJ1-2; 9 positions agree with TRBD1. Germline V gene sequence: CDR1 SNHLY, CDR2 FYNNEI. The CDR3 contains 14 residues. V was clipped by 6 bases and J by 2 bases; unmatched bases: 4. The CDR3 sequence: CASSADRGNYGYTF. The CDR3 DNA is TGTGCCAGCAGCGCGGACAGGGGAAACTATGGCTACACCTTC.

The J gene is TRBJ2-2, the V gene TRBV7-8; 9 bases match TRBD2. V was clipped by 2 bases and J by 7 bases; unmatched bases: 11. From germline, CDR1 is SGHVS and CDR2 FQNEAQ. This CDR3 region has 17 residues. For the CDR3, the DNA is TGTGCCAGCAGCTTAAGCGGGGGGCCTTCTTTGCTCGGGGAGCTGTTTTTT. It is translated as CASSLSGGPSLLGELFF.

V is TRBV30 and J is TRBJ2-1, with D possibly being TRBD2 (6 bases). Germline values: CDR1 GTSNPN, CDR2 SVGIG (reference sequence). The CDR3 is 15 amino acids. The germline V and J ends were trimmed by 2 bases and 6 bases, with 17 bases remaining between them. CDR3 loop: CAWSPRGSGANEQFF. The CDR3 bases are TGTGCCTGGAGTCCAAGAGGGTCGGGAGCCAATGAGCAGTTCTTC.

The V call is TRBV7-3, the J call TRBJ1-1; 7 bases match TRBD1. The CDR3 is made up of 14 amino acids. V lost 5 bases, J lost 0 bases, and 3 bases stayed unmatched. Germline CDR1 SGHTA, CDR2 FQGTGA. CDR3 sequence reads: CASSRQGMNTEAFF. In nucleotides, the CDR3 is TGTGCCAGCAGCCGACAGGGCATGAACACTGAAGCTTTCTTT.

This clone was detected only once. V usage is TRBV6-5 and J usage is TRBJ2-2, with 9 bases lining up with TRBD2. The CDR3 runs 16 residues. V shed 2 bases and J 6 bases; nucleotides not matched to a gene: 7. Germline V gives CDR1 MNHEY, CDR2 SVGAGI. CDR3 coding DNA: TGTGCCAGCAGTTACCGAGCGGGGGGAGGTTCCGGGGAGCTGTTTTTT. This encodes CASSYRAGGGSGELFF.

The CDR3, as DNA: TGTGCCAGCAGGTCGACAGGGGGGACTAATGAAAAACTGTTTTTT. The encoded protein is CASRSTGGTNEKLFF. V and J are TRBV3-1 (or the pseudogene TRBV3-2) and TRBJ1-4; 9 bases agree with TRBD1. There are 15 residues in the CDR3. The germline V gene has CDR1 LGHDT and CDR2 YNNKEL (reference sequence). Germline trimming cut 6 bases from V and 2 bases from J; bases unmatched to any gene: 4.

V usage is TRBV7-2 and J usage is TRBJ1-5, with D uncertain. Deletions cut 2 bases from V and 0 bases from J, with 8 bases between. From germline, CDR1 is SGHTA and CDR2 FQGNSA. CDR3 size: 15 residues. This chain's CDR3 is CASSLSRGSNQPQHF. CDR3 DNA: TGTGCCAGCAGCTTATCACGGGGTAGCAATCAGCCCCAGCATTTT.

This sequence joins TRBV5-1 and TRBJ2-3; 12 bases agree with TRBD2. V shed 0 bases and J 3 bases; nucleotides not matched to a gene: 2. The CDR3 runs to 16 residues. Germline CDR1 SGHRS, CDR2 YFSETQ. In nucleotides, the CDR3 is TGCGCCAGCAGCTTGGGACTAGCGGGAGTTACAGATACGCAGTATTTT. Translating it yields CASSLGLAGVTDTQYF. Variable domain in full (rest from reference TRBV5-1 and TRBJ2-3): KAGVTQTPRYLIKTRGQQVTLSCSPISGHRSVSWYQQTPGQGLQFLFEYFSETQRNKGNFPGRFSGRQFSNSRSEMNVSTLELGDSALYLCASSLGLAGVTDTQYFGPGTRLTVL.

DNA for the CDR3: TGTGCCACCAGCAGGAAGGGAGCTAATGAAAAACTGTTTTTT. Translation: CATSRKGANEKLFF. The V gene is TRBV15, the J gene TRBJ1-4; D not certain. The CDR3 consists of 14 residues. CDR1 is LNHNV, CDR2 YYDKDF, per germline (reference sequence). The ends were cut back, 3 bases at V and 3 bases at J, with 8 bases in the middle.

This chain joins TRBV9 and TRBJ2-1; TRBD2 is a possible D gene (6 bases). The CDR3 consists of 14 residues. Per germline, CDR1 SGDLS and CDR2 YYNGEE. V shed 4 bases and J shed 5 bases, with 13 bases lying between them. The CDR3 DNA reads TGTGCCAGCAGCTCCCGGGACTCTAACAATGAGCAGTTCTTC. Protein sequence: CASSSRDSNNEQFF. Complete variable domain (other parts from reference TRBV9 and TRBJ2-1): DSGVTQTPKHLITATGQRVTLRCSPRSGDLSVYWYQQSLDQGLQFLIQYYNGEERAKGNILERFSAQQFPDLHSELNLSSLELGDSALYFCASSSRDSNNEQFFGPGTRLTVL.

The J gene is TRBJ1-2, the V gene TRBV29-1, with unresolved D. V dropped 4 bases and J dropped 6 bases, with 9 bases sitting between them. The germline gives CDR1 SQVTM, CDR2 ANQGSEA. CDR3 size: 11 residues. The CDR3 spells CSVGVENGYTF. The CDR3 nucleotides read TGCAGCGTTGGAGTTGAAAATGGCTACACCTTC.

The rearrangement uses TRBV9 and TRBJ2-5; 8 bases map to TRBD2. Germline-derived CDR1 and CDR2 are SGDLS and YYNGEE. V shed 0 bases, J shed 4 bases, and the junction held 5 bases outside the gene matches. The CDR3 loop spans 15 amino acids. CDR3 loop: CASSVESLAGETQYF. CDR3 DNA sequence: TGTGCCAGCAGCGTAGAAAGTCTAGCGGGAGAGACCCAGTACTTC.

This chain uses TRBV25-1 with TRBJ2-1, with 7 bases that match TRBD2. CDR1 is MGHDK, CDR2 SYGVNS, per germline. The CDR3 length is 16 residues. The J segment lost 0 bases and the V segment lost 5 bases, leaving 7 bases of the junction unmatched. The CDR3 loop is CASSTSLADSYNEQFF. CDR3 sequence (DNA): TGTGCCAGCAGTACCAGCCTAGCGGACTCCTACAATGAGCAGTTCTTC.

The CDR3 spells CATSDTRGSNQPQHF. The CDR3, as DNA: TGTGCCACCAGTGATACACGAGGGAGCAATCAGCCCCAGCATTTT. This chain links TRBV24-1 with TRBJ1-5; D gene unclear. This CDR3 comprises 15 residues. Trimming cost V 3 bases and J 1 base, with 9 bases left between them. Germline V gene data show CDR1 as KGHDR and CDR2 as SFDVKD.

This clone was found a few times. The chain carries TRBV6-1 and TRBJ1-2; D ambiguous. Between the trimmed V and J ends, which lost 1 base and 4 bases, there was a span of 7 bases. The CDR3 totals 13 residues. Germline V lookup: CDR1 MNHNS, CDR2 SASEGT. The CDR3 nucleotides are TGTGCCAGCAGTGAAGTGGTGAGCTATGGCTACACCTTC. The encoded protein is CASSEVVSYGYTF.

This chain uses TRBV9 with TRBJ1-2; weak D call: TRBD1 (6 bases). V was trimmed by 4 bases and J by 0 bases, leaving 19 bases between them. The germline V gene encodes CDR1 SGDLS and CDR2 YYNGEE. This CDR3 comprises 17 residues. The CDR3 sequence: CASSPQDRPLANYGYTF. DNA for the CDR3: TGTGCCAGCAGCCCGCAGGACAGACCTTTAGCTAACTATGGCTACACCTTC.